This T cell receptor (beta chain) came from a study of T-cell reconstitution after alpha-beta-depleted transplantation in children. This clonotype was seen repeatedly, ten times or more. Unique molecular identifiers were incorporated when the TCRbeta library was constructed. TCRdb called the PCR reads again in MiXCR, with one record for every CDR3 protein. This sample carries around 500,000 distinct CDR3 sequences, more than 20% of them seen once, and the ten largest clones take roughly an eighth. The CDR3 sequence is 15 residues long. V shed 3 bases and J shed 4 bases, with 16 bases lying between them. Germline CDR1 reads DFQATT; CDR2 reads SNEGSKA (reference sequence).

J is TRBJ1-3 and V is TRBV20-1, with unresolved D. This receptor was identified in a boy under two years old who had a stem cell transplant for acute myeloid leukemia, so the T cells may come from the graft donor. Specimen: PBMCs, mostly from graft donor cells, collected 360 days after TCRalphabeta/CD19-depleted stem cell transplant. CDR3 residues: CSASDKRHRGNTIYF. CDR3 nucleotides: TGCAGTGCTAGTGACAAGAGACACCGAGGAAACACCATATATTTT.